Detailed here is one T cell receptor (beta chain). As for treatment: preoperative locoregional IRX-2 cytokine immunotherapy. Preoperative locoregional IRX-2 cytokine immunotherapy was tested in the phase Ib source study. This sample was taken from a study of preoperative IRX-2 immunotherapy in early breast cancer. Using immunoSEQ multiplex PCR, the repertoire was profiled, and TCRdb retains in-frame clones only, with some absent. The sample contains roughly 43,000 clones, around 96% of which appear only once. Germline assignment: CDR1 SGHRS and CDR2 YFSETQ. This CDR3 is 13 amino acids long. Deletions cut 2 bases from V and 4 bases from J, with 6 bases between.

V is TRBV5-1 and J is TRBJ1-4; D uncertain. The material was tumor tissue, obtained after IRX-2 immunotherapy. This TCR was recovered from a human donor with breast cancer. CDR3 residues: CASSFRDNEKLFF. In nucleotides, the CDR3 is TGCGCCAGCAGCTTTAGGGATAATGAAAAACTGTTTTTT.